Included here is one TCR beta chain sequence, with context. This sample was taken from a study of blood T cell repertoires in COVID-19. About the research overall: The United States, Italy and Spain provided the acute and convalescent COVID-19 samples. PBMCs, B-cell-depleted T cells, or T cells provided the cDNA or gDNA that made up the material.

V lost 3 bases and J 1 base, leaving 12 bases between the germline ends. This CDR3 is 15 amino acids long. Germline loops: CDR1 SGHTA, CDR2 FQGNSA. Per the original methods: Reference gene primer amplification in the assay estimated nucleated cell counts. Produced via immunoSEQ multiplex PCR; TCRdb's table is partial and in-frame only. V and J calls and clone size are copied from that table; D and trimming were computed from the DNA. The sample records fewer than 100,000 clones, around 87% being singletons. This chain connects TRBV7-2 to TRBJ2-5, with unresolved D. The specimen was peripheral blood. This TCR was recovered from a woman of 80 years or more with acute or convalescent COVID-19. The CDR3 DNA reads as TGTGCCAGCAGCTTTTATAGGAGTCCCCAAGAGACCCAGTACTTC. Its translation: CASSFYRSPQETQYF.